Following are 4 T cell receptor beta chains from one sample sequenced in a study of blood T cells in healthy people across ages (dated by TCRdb to the mid-2010s). The library relied on 5' RACE. The instrument was an Illumina HiSeq 2500. A second PCR of roughly 6 to 12 cycles was performed with a sample-barcoded 5' primer and a J-beta primer mix. TCRdb reanalyzed the raw reads on its own, using fastp at Q25 for trimming and MiXCR for clone calling, and kept in-frame beta chains. Entries that share a CDR3 protein sequence are merged under the most common genes and DNA. Across this sample there are 800,000 to 950,000 distinct CDR3 sequences, with under 35% seen only once. Roughly a tenth of the sample comes from the top ten. This same sample was also taken into another study, of T cells of mothers and their children.

Sequenced: blood. These receptors all stem from a woman aged 40 to 50 in good health.

This clonotype has a handful of counts. V is TRBV7-6 and J is TRBJ2-1; 9 bases map to TRBD1. The germline CDR1 and CDR2 sequences are SGHVS and FNYEAQ. Unmatched junction bases numbered 6, after V lost 5 bases and J lost 4 bases. CDR3 length equals 15 residues. CDR3 in DNA: TGTGCCAGCAGCCCCCCCGGGACAGGGTACAATGAGCAGTTCTTC. Residues: CASSPPGTGYNEQFF.

The V and J genes are TRBV7-9 and TRBJ2-3; the D gene is possibly TRBD2 (7 bases). The CDR3 length is 13 residues. Germline CDR1 reads SEHNR; CDR2 reads FQNEAQ (reference sequence). V lost 8 bases to trimming and J lost 6 bases, with 15 bases between them. CDR3 residues: CASEGGGSDTQYF. Here the CDR3 DNA reads TGTGCCAGCGAGGGGGGAGGGTCGGATACGCAGTATTTT.

This clonotype has only one observation. The chain is built from TRBV28 and TRBJ1-2; 7 nucleotides match TRBD1. CDR1 MDHEN and CDR2 SYDVKM come from the germline V gene. CDR3 length: 14 amino acids. V lost 6 bases, J lost 13 bases, and 17 bases stayed unmatched. The CDR3 region is CASRVPGGSKVSTF. For the CDR3, the DNA is TGTGCCAGCAGGGTCCCAGGGGGAAGTAAGGTGTCCACCTTC.

In regard to this clonotype: A much larger clone is a single base away; this may be a read error. The V gene is TRBV7-6, the J gene TRBJ1-6, with D uncertain. The V and J ends lost 5 bases and 8 bases respectively, with 13 bases between them. This CDR3 is built from 14 residues. Per germline, CDR1 SGHVS and CDR2 FNYEAQ. For the CDR3, the DNA is TGTGCCAGCAGCGTATCGGGGAGTTATTCACCCCTCCACTTT. Translated, it gives CASSVSGSYSPLHF.